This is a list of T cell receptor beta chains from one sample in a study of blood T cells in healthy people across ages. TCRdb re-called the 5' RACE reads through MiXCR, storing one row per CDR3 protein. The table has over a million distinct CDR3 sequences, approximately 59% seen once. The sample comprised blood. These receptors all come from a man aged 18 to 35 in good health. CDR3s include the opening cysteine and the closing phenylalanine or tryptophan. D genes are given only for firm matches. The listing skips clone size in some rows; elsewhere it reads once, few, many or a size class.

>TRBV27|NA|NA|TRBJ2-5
TGTGCCAGCAGTCCTTCCGGATGGACGTGGGAGACCCAGTACTTC
CASSPSGWTWETQYF
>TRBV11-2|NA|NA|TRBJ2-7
TGTGCCAGCAGCTTCAAAAAACAGGGCTACGAGCAGTACTTC
CASSFKKQGYEQYF
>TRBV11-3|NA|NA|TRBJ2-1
TGTGCCAGCAGCTTAAAGTCGTCGGGATACAATGAGCAGTTCTTC
CASSLKSSGYNEQFF
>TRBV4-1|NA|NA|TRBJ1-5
TGCGCCAGCAGCCCAGCAGGGCAGGGTCAGCCCCAGCATTTT
CASSPAGQGQPQHF
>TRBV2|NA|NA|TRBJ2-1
TGTGCCAGGGACAGAAGCTCCTACAATGAGCAGTTCTTC
CARDRSSYNEQFF
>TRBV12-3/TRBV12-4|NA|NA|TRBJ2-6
TGTGCCAGCCAGACAAGAATTCACTCTGGGGCCAACGTCCTGACTTTC
CASQTRIHSGANVLTF
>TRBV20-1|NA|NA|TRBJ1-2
TGCAGTGCTAGAACTTTTCTCTATGGCTACACCTTC
CSARTFLYGYTF
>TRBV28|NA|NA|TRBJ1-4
TGTGCCAGCAGTTCCTCGCGGGTTGGGGGGCGGAATGAAAAACTGTTTTTT
CASSSSRVGGRNEKLFF
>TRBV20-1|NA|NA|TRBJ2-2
TGCAGTGCTCCCGCGGACGGAAACACCGGGGAGCTGTTTTTT
CSAPADGNTGELFF
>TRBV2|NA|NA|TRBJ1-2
TGTGCCCCTAAGAGGCAGGGATCGGACGGCTACACCTTC
CAPKRQGSDGYTF
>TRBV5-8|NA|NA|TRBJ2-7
TGTGTCAGTCGGGCCAGGGGACTTCACGAGCAGTACTTC
CVSRARGLHEQYF
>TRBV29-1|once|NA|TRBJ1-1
TGCAGCACTTCTCAGGCGAACACTGAAGCTTTCTTT
CSTSQANTEAFF
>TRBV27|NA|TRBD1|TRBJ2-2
TGTGCCAGCAGTCTCTCACAGGGGCCCGGGGAGCTGTTTTTT
CASSLSQGPGELFF
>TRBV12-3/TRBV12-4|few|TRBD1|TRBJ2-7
TGTGCCAGCAGTTTGGGACAGGGGGAGACCTACGAGCAGTACTTC
CASSLGQGETYEQYF
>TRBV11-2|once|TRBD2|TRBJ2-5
TGTGCCAGCAGCTTATTAGCGGGAGGGATAGGAGAGACCCAGTACTTC
CASSLLAGGIGETQYF
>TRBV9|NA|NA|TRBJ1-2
TGTGCCAGCAGCATGGGACGGGCCATAGGCTATGGCTACACCTTC
CASSMGRAIGYGYTF
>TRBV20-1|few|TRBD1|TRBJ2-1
TGCAGTGCTAGCCCGGGACAGATCAACAATGAGCAGTTCTTC
CSASPGQINNEQFF
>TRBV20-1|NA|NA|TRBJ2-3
TGCAGTGCTCGAGGGGGGACATCATATACGCAGTATTTT
CSARGGTSYTQYF
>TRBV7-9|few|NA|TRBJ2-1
TGTGCCAGCAGCCTACAGGGATTGGGGCGGAATGAGCAGTTCTTC
CASSLQGLGRNEQFF
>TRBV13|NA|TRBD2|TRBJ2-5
TGTGCCAGCAGCTCCCGGACTAGGCTAGAGACCCAGTACTTC
CASSSRTRLETQYF
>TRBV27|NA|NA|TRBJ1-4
TGTGCCAGCAGTTTAATGGGGCGGGTTGACGAAAAACTGTTTTTT
CASSLMGRVDEKLFF
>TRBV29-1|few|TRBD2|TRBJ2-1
TGCAGCGTTGAAGATCTTGTGGACCCGACTAGCGGGGGGATCTACAATGAGCAGTTCTTC
CSVEDLVDPTSGGIYNEQFF
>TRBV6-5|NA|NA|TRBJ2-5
TGTGCCAGCATTGCAGGGCCCGGAGGTGCCCAGTACTTC
CASIAGPGGAQYF
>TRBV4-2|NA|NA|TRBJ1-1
TGTGCCAGCAGCCAAGTCGATCTCTCTGAAGCTTTCTTT
CASSQVDLSEAFF
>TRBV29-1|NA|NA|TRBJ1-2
TGCAGCGTTGGGGAAGCAGGGGCCCTCTATGGCTACACCTTC
CSVGEAGALYGYTF
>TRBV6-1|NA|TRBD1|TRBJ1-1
TGTGCCAGCAGTGCGACAGGGGGGGACACTGAAGCTTTCTTT
CASSATGGDTEAFF
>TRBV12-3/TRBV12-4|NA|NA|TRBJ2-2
TGTGCCAGCAGTAGACTAGACGGGATCGGGGAGCTGTTTTTT
CASSRLDGIGELFF
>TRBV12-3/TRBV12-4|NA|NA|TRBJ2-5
TGTGCCAGCAGTTTTGGGCTCCCTGGAGAGACCCAGTACTTC
CASSFGLPGETQYF
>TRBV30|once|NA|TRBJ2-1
TGTGCCTGGGGGGGGGACAGTTCGAGTTACAATGAGCAGTTCTTC
CAWGGDSSSYNEQFF
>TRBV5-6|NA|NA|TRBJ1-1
TGTGCCAGCAGCCGACGACCTGGCGCGGTCACTGAAGCTTTCTTT
CASSRRPGAVTEAFF
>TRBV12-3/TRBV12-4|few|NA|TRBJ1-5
TGTGCCAGCAGCCTAGCCACCGGGACGGATTCGCGTGGGAGCAATCAGCCCCAGCATTTT
CASSLATGTDSRGSNQPQHF
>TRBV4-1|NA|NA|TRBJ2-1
TGCGCCAGCAGCCAAGGATGGGCTAGCGAGAGTGAGCAGTTCTTC
CASSQGWASESEQFF
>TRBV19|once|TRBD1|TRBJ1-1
TGTGCCAGTAGTATAGCCGGGACAGGGGGCACTGAAGCTTTCTTT
CASSIAGTGGTEAFF
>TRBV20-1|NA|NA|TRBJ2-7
TGCAGTGCTAGTAGACAGAGACGATACGAGCAGTACTTC
CSASRQRRYEQYF
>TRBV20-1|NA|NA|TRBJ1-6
TGCAGTGCTAGTAAGATATCCCCCTATAATTCACCCCTCCACTTT
CSASKISPYNSPLHF
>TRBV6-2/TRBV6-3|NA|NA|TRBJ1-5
TGTGCCAGCTCTCCGACAGACTTAAATCAGCCCCAGCATTTT
CASSPTDLNQPQHF
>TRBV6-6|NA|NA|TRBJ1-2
TGTGCCAGCCGCCTTGGCAGGGGAGGTTTAGACTATGGCTACACCTTC
CASRLGRGGLDYGYTF